Below, one TCR beta chain is given with its context. The data were obtained in a study of shared T cell receptors in the human thymus. The data were produced by immunoSEQ multiplex PCR, yet TCRdb's version contains in-frame clones alone and is incomplete. The repertoire has hundreds of thousands of clones, around 78% of them found once; the top ten carry around 0.013%. Separately, the same data were catalogued under a study of human thymus T cells. According to that study: Resected material from corrective heart surgery provided the thymus tissue analysed. Related research has reported that thymic repertoires overlap highly among unrelated individuals.

Input material: thymocytes. This receptor was identified in a boy under three years old with a congenital heart defect.

The CDR3 reads CASSLVGAGNSGANVLTF. The CDR3 DNA sequence: TGTGCCAGCAGCTTAGTGGGCGCGGGGAACTCTGGGGCCAACGTCCTGACTTTC. The chain joins TRBV7-9 to TRBJ2-6; the D gene is possibly TRBD2 (6 bases). This CDR3 has 18 amino acids. The germline V gene encodes CDR1 SEHNR and CDR2 FQNEAQ (reference sequence). V was clipped by 1 base and J by 0 bases, with 13 bases between them.